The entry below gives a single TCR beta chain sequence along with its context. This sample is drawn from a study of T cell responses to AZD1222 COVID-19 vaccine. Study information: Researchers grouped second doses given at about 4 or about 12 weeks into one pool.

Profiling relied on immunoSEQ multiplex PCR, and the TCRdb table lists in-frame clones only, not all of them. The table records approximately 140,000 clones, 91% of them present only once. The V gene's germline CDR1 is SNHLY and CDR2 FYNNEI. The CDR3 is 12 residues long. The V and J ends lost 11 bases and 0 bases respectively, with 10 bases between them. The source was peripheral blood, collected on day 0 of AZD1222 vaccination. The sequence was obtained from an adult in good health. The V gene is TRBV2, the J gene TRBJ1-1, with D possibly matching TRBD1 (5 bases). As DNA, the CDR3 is TGTGCCGGGGGACGGATGAACACTGAAGCTTTCTTT. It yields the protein CAGGRMNTEAFF.